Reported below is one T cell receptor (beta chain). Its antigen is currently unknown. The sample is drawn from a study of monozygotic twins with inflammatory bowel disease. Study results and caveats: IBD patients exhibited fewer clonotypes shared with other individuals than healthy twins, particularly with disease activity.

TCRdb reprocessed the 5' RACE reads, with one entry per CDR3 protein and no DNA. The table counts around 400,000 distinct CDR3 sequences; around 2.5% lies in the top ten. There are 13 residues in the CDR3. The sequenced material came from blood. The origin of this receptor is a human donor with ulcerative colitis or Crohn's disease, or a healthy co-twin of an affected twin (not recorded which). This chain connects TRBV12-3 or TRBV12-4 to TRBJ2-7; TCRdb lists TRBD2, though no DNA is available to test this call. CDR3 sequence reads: CASSLTEDYEQYF.